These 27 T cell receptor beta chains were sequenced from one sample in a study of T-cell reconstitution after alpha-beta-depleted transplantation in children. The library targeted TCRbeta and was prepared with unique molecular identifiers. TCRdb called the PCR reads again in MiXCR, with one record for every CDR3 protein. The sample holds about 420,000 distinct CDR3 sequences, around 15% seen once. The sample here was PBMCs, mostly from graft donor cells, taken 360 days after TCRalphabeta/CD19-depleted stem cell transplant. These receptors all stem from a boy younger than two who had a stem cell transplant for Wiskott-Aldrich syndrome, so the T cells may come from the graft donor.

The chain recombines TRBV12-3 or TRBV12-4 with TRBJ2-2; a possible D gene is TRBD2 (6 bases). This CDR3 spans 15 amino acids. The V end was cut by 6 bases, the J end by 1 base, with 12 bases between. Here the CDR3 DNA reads TGTGCCAGCAGCCCCTGGGGGGTGAACACCGGGGAGCTGTTTTTT. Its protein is CASSPWGVNTGELFF.

CDR3 protein: CSARLLRYPLTGELFF. The CDR3 DNA is TGCAGTGCTAGACTGCTCCGGTACCCGCTCACCGGGGAGCTGTTTTTT. The V gene is TRBV20-1, the J gene TRBJ2-2, with D unclear. Germline V lookup: CDR1 DFQATT, CDR2 SNEGSKA (reference sequence). This CDR3 region has 16 residues. V was trimmed by 2 bases and J by 4 bases, leaving 17 bases between them.

This CDR3 reads CASSRQGMNTGELFF. The CDR3 DNA reads TGTGCCAGCAGCCGACAGGGAATGAACACCGGGGAGCTGTTTTTT. The chain employs TRBV6-1 and TRBJ2-2; 7 bases agree with TRBD1. The length of the CDR3 is 15 residues. Germline V gene lookup returns CDR1 MNHNS and CDR2 SASEGT. V lost 6 bases, J lost 1 base, and 5 bases stayed unmatched.

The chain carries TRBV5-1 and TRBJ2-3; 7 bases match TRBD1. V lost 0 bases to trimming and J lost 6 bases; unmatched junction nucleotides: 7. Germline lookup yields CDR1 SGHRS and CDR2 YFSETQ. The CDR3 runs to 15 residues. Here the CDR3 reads CASSLAVTGSDTQYF. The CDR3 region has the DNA TGCGCCAGCAGCTTGGCTGTGACAGGGTCCGATACGCAGTATTTT.

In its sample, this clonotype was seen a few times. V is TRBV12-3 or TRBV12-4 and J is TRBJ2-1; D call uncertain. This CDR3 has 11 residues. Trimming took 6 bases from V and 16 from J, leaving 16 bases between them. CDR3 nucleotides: TGTGCCAGCAGCCCCCCCAACCCCCCTTTCTTC. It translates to CASSPPNPPFF.

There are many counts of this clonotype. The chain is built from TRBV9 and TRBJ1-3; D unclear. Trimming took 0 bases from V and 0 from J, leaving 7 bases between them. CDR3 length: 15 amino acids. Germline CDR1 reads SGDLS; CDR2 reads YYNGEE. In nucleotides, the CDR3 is TGTGCCAGCAGCGTAGCCGGAAACTCTGGAAACACCATATATTTT. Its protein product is CASSVAGNSGNTIYF.

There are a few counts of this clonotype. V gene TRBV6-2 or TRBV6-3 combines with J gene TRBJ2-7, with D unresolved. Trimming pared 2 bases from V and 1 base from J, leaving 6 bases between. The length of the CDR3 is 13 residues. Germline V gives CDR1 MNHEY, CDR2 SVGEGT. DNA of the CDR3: TGTGCCAGCAGTTACGACATTTCCTACGAGCAGTACTTC. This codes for CASSYDISYEQYF.

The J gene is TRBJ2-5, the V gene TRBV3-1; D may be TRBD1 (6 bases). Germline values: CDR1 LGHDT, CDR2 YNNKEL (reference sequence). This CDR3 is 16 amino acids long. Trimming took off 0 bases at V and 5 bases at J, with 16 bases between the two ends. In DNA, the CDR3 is TGTGCCAGCAGCCAAGATCGTGAGGGGGTTTTCGAGACCCAGTACTTC. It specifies CASSQDREGVFETQYF.

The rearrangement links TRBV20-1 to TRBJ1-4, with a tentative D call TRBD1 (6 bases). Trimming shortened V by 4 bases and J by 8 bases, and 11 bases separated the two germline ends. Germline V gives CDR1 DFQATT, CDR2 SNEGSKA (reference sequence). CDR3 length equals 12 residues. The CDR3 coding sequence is TGCAGTGCTATTGGGACACTGGAAAAACTGTTTTTT. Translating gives CSAIGTLEKLFF.

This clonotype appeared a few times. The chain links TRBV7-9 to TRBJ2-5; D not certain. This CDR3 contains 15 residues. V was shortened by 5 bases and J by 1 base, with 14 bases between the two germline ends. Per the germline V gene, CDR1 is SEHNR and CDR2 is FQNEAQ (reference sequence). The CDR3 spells CASSRDWTFQETQYF. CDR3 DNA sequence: TGTGCCAGCAGCCGAGATTGGACGTTCCAAGAGACCCAGTACTTC. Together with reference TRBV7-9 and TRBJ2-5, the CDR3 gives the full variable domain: DTGVSQNPRHKITKRGQNVTFRCDPISEHNRLYWYRQTLGQGPEFLTYFQNEAQLEKSRLLSDRFSAERPKGSFSTLEIQRTEQGDSAMYLCASSRDWTFQETQYFGPGTRLLVL.

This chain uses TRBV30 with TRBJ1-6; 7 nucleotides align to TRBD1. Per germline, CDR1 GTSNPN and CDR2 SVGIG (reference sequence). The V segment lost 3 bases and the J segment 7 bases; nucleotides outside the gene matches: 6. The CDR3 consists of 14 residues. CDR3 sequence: CAWSVDRRNSPLHF. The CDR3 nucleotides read TGTGCCTGGAGCGTGGACAGGAGGAATTCACCCCTCCACTTT.

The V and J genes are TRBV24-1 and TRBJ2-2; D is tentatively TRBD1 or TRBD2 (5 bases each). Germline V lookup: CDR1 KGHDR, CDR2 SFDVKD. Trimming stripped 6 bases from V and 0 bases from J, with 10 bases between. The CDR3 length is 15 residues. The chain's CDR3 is CATSPGTSNTGELFF. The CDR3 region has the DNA TGTGCCACCAGTCCTGGGACCTCGAACACCGGGGAGCTGTTTTTT.

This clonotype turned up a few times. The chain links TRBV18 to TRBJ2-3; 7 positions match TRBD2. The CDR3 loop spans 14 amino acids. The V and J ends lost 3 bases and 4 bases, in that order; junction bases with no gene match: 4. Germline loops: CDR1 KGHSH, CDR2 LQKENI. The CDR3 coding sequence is TGTGCCAGCTCACCCAGCGGGACTTCAGATACGCAGTATTTT. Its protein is CASSPSGTSDTQYF.

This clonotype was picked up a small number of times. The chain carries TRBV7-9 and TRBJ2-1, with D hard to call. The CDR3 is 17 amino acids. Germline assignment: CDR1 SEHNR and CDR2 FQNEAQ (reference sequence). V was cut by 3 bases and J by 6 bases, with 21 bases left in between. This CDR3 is CASSFTWPIPIGNEQFF. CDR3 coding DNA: TGTGCCAGCAGCTTTACCTGGCCGATCCCGATCGGCAATGAGCAGTTCTTC.

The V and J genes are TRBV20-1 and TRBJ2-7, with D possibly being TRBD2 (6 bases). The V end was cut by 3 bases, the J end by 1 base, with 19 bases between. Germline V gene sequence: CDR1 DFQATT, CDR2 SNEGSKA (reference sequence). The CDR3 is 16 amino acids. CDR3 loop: CSARAYGREDSYEQYF. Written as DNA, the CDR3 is TGCAGTGCTAGGGCCTACGGCAGGGAGGATTCCTACGAGCAGTACTTC.

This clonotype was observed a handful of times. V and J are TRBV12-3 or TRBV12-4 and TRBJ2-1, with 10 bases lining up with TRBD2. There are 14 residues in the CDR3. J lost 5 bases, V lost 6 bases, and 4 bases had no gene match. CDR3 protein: CASRSGREHNEQFF. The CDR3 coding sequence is TGTGCCAGCAGGAGCGGGAGGGAGCACAATGAGCAGTTCTTC.

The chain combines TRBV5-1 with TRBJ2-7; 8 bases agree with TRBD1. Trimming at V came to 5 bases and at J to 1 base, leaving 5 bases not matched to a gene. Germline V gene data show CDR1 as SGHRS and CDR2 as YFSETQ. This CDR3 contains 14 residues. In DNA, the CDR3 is TGCGCCAGCAGACAAGGACAGGGATCCTACGAGCAGTACTTC. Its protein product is CASRQGQGSYEQYF. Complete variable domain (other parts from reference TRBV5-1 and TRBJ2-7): KAGVTQTPRYLIKTRGQQVTLSCSPISGHRSVSWYQQTPGQGLQFLFEYFSETQRNKGNFPGRFSGRQFSNSRSEMNVSTLELGDSALYLCASRQGQGSYEQYFGPGTRLTVT.

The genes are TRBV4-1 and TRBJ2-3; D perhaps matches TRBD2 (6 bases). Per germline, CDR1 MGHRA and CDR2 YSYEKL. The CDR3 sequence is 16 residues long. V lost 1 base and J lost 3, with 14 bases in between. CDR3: CASSQVGGVGTDTQYF. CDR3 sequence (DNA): TGCGCCAGCAGCCAAGTCGGCGGGGTTGGGACAGATACGCAGTATTTT.

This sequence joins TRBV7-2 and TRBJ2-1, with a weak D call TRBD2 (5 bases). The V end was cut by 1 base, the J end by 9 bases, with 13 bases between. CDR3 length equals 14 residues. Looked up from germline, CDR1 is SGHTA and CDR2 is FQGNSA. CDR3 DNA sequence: TGTGCCAGCAGCTTAGGAAGGGAGTACGGTGAGCAGTTCTTC. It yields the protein CASSLGREYGEQFF.

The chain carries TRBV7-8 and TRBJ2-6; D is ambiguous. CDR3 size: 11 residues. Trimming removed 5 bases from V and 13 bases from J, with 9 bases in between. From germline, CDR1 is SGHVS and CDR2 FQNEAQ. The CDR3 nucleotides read TGTGCCAGCAGCCCCTTTGGGGTCCTGACTTTC. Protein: CASSPFGVLTF.

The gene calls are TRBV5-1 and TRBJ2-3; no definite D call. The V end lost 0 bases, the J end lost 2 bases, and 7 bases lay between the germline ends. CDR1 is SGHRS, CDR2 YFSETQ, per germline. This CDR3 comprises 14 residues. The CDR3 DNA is TGCGCCAGCAGCTTGGTCAGGCCCACAGATACGCAGTATTTT. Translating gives CASSLVRPTDTQYF.

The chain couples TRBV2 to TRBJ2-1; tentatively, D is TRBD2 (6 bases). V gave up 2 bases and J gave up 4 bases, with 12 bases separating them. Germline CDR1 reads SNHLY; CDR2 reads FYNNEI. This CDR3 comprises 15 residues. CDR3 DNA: TGTGCCAGCAGTGAATGGGGACTTCATTACAATGAGCAGTTCTTC. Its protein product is CASSEWGLHYNEQFF.

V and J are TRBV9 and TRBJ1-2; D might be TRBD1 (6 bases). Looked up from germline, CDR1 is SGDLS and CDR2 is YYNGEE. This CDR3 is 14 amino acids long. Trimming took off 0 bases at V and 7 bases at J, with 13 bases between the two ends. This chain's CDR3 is CASSVAETGAGYTF. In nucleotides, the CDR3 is TGTGCCAGCAGCGTAGCCGAGACAGGTGCTGGCTACACCTTC.

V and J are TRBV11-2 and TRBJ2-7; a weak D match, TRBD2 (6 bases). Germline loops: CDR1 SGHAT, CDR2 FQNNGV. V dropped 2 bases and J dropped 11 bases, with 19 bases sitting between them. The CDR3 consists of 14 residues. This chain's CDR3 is CASSLFGGASLEYF. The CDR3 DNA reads TGTGCCAGCAGCTTATTTGGCGGGGCCTCCTTAGAGTACTTC.

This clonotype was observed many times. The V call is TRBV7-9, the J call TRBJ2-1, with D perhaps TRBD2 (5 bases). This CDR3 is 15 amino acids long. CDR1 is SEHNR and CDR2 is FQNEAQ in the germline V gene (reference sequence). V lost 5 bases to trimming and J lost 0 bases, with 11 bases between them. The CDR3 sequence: CASSHWRSSYNEQFF. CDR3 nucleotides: TGTGCCAGCAGCCATTGGAGGAGCTCCTACAATGAGCAGTTCTTC.

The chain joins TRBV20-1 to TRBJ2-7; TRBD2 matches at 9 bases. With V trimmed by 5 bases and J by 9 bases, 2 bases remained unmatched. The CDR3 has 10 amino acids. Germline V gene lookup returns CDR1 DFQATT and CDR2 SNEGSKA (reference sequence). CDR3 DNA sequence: TGCAGTGCTGAAGCGGGAGGGCAGTACTTC. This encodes CSAEAGGQYF.

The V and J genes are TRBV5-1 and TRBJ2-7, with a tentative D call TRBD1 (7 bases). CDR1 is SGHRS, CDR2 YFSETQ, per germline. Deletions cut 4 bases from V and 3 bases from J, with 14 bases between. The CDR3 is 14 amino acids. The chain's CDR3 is CASSVRQGGYEQYF. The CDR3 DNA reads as TGCGCCAGCAGCGTACGACAGGGAGGCTACGAGCAGTACTTC.